These 5 T cell receptor beta chains share one sample of origin, sequenced in a study of cytomegalovirus exposure and HLA in healthy donors. The PCR used 60 Vbeta and 13 Jbeta primers. Produced via immunoSEQ multiplex PCR; TCRdb's table is partial and in-frame only. Of some 130,000 clones listed, 60% to 80% are singletons. Sequences were obtained from PBMCs. These receptors all come from a male donor in good health and CMV-seronegative.

The gene calls are TRBV5-1 and TRBJ2-2; 8 positions match TRBD1. The CDR3 extends over 17 amino acids. Losses at the gene ends were 0 bases for V and 3 bases for J; bases not matched to a gene: 7. The V gene's germline CDR1 is SGHRS and CDR2 YFSETQ. The CDR3 DNA reads TGCGCCAGCAGCTTGGGGCCCCGGGACAGGTACACCGGGGAGCTGTTTTTT. Translating gives CASSLGPRDRYTGELFF.

The chain's CDR3 is CASSYLRGWGTEAFF. Written as DNA, the CDR3 is TGTGCCAGCAGTTACCTTAGGGGCTGGGGCACTGAAGCTTTCTTT. The rearrangement uses TRBV6-6 and TRBJ1-1, with D possibly TRBD1 on 5 matching bases. Trimming shortened V by 2 bases and J by 4 bases, and 14 bases separated the two germline ends. CDR1 and CDR2 from the germline V gene are MNHNY and SVGAGI (reference sequence). There are 15 residues in the CDR3.

This chain links TRBV7-3 with TRBJ2-3, with 9 bases that match TRBD2. Unmatched junction bases numbered 4, after V lost 3 bases and J lost 0 bases. Germline lookup yields CDR1 SGHTA and CDR2 FQGTGA. This CDR3 contains 16 residues. For the CDR3, the DNA is TGTGCCAGCAGCTTGGGGCTAGCGGGAAGCACAGATACGCAGTATTTT. Amino acids: CASSLGLAGSTDTQYF.

The V gene is TRBV6-6, the J gene TRBJ1-4; TRBD1 matches 9 bases. With V trimmed by 6 bases and J by 5 bases, 4 bases remained unmatched. This CDR3 is built from 14 residues. The germline V gene encodes CDR1 MNHNY and CDR2 SVGAGI (reference sequence). DNA of the CDR3: TGTGCCAGCAGCCTCGGGACAGGGAATGAAAAACTGTTTTTT. Its protein is CASSLGTGNEKLFF.

This clone was picked up a small number of times. The chain carries TRBV21-1 and TRBJ2-7; TRBD2 is the table's D call and was not checked against the DNA. TRBV21-1 is designated a pseudogene. The CDR3 covers 16 residues. CDR3 in DNA: TGTGCCAGCAGCACCCAAGGGATACTAGCGGACTACGAGCAGTACTTC. Amino acids: CASSTQGILADYEQYF.